The T cell receptor beta chain under discussion was sequenced for a study of T cell responses to AZD1222 COVID-19 vaccine. There are a few counts of this clone. The protocol was immunoSEQ multiplex PCR, while the TCRdb copy is restricted to in-frame clones and leaves out a portion. The sample yields about 81,000 clones, approximately 90% seen once. Germline CDR1 is PRHDT and CDR2 is FYEKMQ (reference sequence). V was trimmed by 1 base and J by 5 bases, leaving 12 bases between them. This CDR3 is built from 15 residues. The sequence was obtained from an adult who received the AZD1222 COVID-19 vaccine. The input for sequencing was peripheral blood, taken 28 days after the second AZD1222 dose. The rearrangement links TRBV13 to TRBJ2-1; D may be TRBD2 (5 bases). The CDR3 DNA is TGTGCCAGCAGCTTAGATTGGACTTCCCACAATGAGCAGTTCTTC. Protein: CASSLDWTSHNEQFF.